This TCR beta chain was captured by sequencing in a study of blood T cell repertoires in COVID-19. The germline gives CDR1 KGHSH, CDR2 LQKENI. Trimming pared 1 base from V and 6 bases from J, leaving 15 bases between. The CDR3 has 15 residues. Authors' data handling: Nucleated cell counts were estimated from reference gene primer amplification. TCRdb's table, derived via immunoSEQ multiplex PCR, lists solely in-frame clones and lacks some. V, J and clone size reflect that table, while D and trimming were determined from the DNA. The sample consists of about 150,000 clones, 70% to 90% of them appearing once. Recruited during active infection, patients (from Seattle) were subsequently followed longitudinally.

Sequenced material: peripheral blood. The sequence came from a woman in her fifties or sixties with COVID-19, enrolled during active disease. This sequence joins TRBV18 and TRBJ1-2; possibly TRBD1 for D (6 bases). CDR3 loop: CASSPLPQGPDGYTF. The CDR3 DNA follows: TGTGCCAGCTCACCACTCCCACAGGGTCCGGATGGCTACACCTTC.